This TCR beta chain was documented in a study of blood T cells in healthy people across ages. Germline assignment: CDR1 MNHNS and CDR2 SASEGT. The ends were cut back, 1 base at V and 4 bases at J, with 16 bases in the middle. The CDR3 covers 16 residues. This clonotype was recorded a few times. The authors ran a second PCR of 7 to 11 cycles using a sample-barcoded 5' primer and a J-beta primer mix. TCRdb analysed the 5' RACE reads with MiXCR anew, one entry per CDR3 protein. The sample gives fewer than 2,000,000 distinct CDR3 sequences, roughly 30% of which show up once; around 11% is in the top ten. Material for sequencing was blood. The TCR sequence derives from a woman under 40 in good health. The chain has TRBV6-1 and TRBJ1-2; D is unclear. The CDR3 spells CASSEGLRTVAYGYTF. Written as DNA, the CDR3 is TGTGCCAGCAGTGAAGGACTACGGACGGTGGCCTATGGCTACACCTTC.